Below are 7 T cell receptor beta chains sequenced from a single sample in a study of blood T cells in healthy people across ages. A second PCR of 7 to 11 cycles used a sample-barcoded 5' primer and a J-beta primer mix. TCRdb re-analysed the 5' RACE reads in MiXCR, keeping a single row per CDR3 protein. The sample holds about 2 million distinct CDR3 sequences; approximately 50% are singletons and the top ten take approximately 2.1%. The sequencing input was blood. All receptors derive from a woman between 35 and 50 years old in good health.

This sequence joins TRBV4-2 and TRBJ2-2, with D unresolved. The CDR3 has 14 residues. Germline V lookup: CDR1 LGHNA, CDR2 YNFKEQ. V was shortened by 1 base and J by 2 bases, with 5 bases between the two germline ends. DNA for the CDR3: TGTGCCAGCAGCCAAGCGGACAACACCGGGGAGCTGTTTTTT. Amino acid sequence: CASSQADNTGELFF.

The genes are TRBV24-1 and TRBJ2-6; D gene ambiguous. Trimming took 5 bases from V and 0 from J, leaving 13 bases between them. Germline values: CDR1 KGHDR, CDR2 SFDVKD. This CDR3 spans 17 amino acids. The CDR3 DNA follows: TGTGCCACCAGTGCCCTGAAAGGTCACTCTGGGGCCAACGTCCTGACTTTC. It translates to CATSALKGHSGANVLTF.

This CDR3 reads CASSPGRRVVEEQYF. CDR3 DNA: TGTGCCAGCAGCCCTGGTCGGCGGGTTGTGGAGGAGCAGTACTTC. V is TRBV5-5 and J is TRBJ2-7, with D maybe TRBD2 (5 bases). The CDR3 contains 15 residues. CDR1 and CDR2 from the germline V gene are SGHKS and YYEKEE (reference sequence). Trimming shortened V by 4 bases and J by 7 bases, and 21 bases separated the two germline ends.

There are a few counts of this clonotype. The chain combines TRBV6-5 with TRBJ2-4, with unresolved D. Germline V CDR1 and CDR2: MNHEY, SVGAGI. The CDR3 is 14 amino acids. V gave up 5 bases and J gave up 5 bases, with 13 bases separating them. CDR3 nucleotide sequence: TGTGCCAGCAGTCTGTCGGCGTCACAAAACATTCAGTACTTC. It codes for CASSLSASQNIQYF.

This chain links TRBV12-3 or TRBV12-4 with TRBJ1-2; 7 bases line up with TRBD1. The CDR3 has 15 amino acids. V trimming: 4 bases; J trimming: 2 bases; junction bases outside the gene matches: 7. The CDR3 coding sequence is TGTGCCAGCAGTTCCCCGACAGGGAGGAACTATGGCTACACCTTC. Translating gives CASSSPTGRNYGYTF.

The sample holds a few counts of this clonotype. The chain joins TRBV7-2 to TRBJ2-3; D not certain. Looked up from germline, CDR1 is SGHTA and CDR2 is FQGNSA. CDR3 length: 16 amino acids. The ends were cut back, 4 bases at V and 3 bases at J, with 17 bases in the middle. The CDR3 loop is CASSSQPSARTDTQYF. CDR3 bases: TGTGCCAGCAGCTCCCAGCCCAGCGCGAGGACAGATACGCAGTATTTT.

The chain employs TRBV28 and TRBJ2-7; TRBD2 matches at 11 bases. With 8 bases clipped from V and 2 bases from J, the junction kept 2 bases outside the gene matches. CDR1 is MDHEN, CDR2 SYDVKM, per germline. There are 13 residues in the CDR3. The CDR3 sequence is CASVSGGAYEQYF. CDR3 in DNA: TGTGCCAGCGTTAGCGGGGGGGCCTACGAGCAGTACTTC.